The present T cell receptor beta chain was sequenced within a study of shared clonotypes between healthy human individuals. Background on the study: Each donor contributed plates that comprised three CD4 naive, three CD4 memory, two CD8 naive and one CD8 memory.

Authors' processing steps: Filtering differed because ImmunoSEQ produced junction-only sequences that carried no quality scores. Sequenced by immunoSEQ multiplex PCR; TCRdb stores in-frame clones only, minus some. V, J and clone size were drawn from that table, and D and trimming were deduced from the DNA. The table lists about 2.4 million clones, 80% to 95% of them singletons. Study results and limitations: As a rule, naive subsets had a larger estimated richness than memory subsets.

Points on this clone: What it binds is unknown.

The CDR3 spans 13 residues. Germline V gene sequence: CDR1 SGHAT, CDR2 FQNNGV. V lost 5 bases, J lost 7 bases, and 14 bases lay in between. This receptor was obtained from a man between 18 and 35 years old in good health. Some clones in this sample may be carry-over from other donors' samples. The rearrangement uses TRBV11-2 and TRBJ1-1; the D gene is possibly TRBD1 (5 bases). Specimen: naive CD4+ T cells from PBMCs. This sample's subset: CD45RA+ positively selected. The CDR3 region is CASSGFEGDEAFF. The CDR3, as DNA: TGTGCCAGCAGCGGTTTCGAAGGGGATGAAGCTTTCTTT.